This T cell receptor (beta chain) appears in the sequencing data of a study of blood T cell repertoires in COVID-19. Germline CDR1 and CDR2: SGHRS and YFSETQ. Trimming removed 0 bases from V and 4 bases from J, with 13 bases in between. CDR3 length equals 15 residues. This clone is a singleton in its sample. TCRdb's copy holds only in-frame clones and misses some; the assay was immunoSEQ multiplex PCR. The sample holds some 300,000 clones, about 88% seen once. This receptor was identified in a woman between 70 and 85 years old with COVID-19, enrolled during active disease. V and J are TRBV5-1 and TRBJ2-5; D is undetermined. Sequencing was performed on peripheral blood. The CDR3 DNA is TGCGCCAGCAGCTTGGCAGATCAACCGGGAGAGACCCAGTACTTC. Its protein product is CASSLADQPGETQYF.